This TCR beta chain is drawn from a study of blood T cell repertoires in COVID-19. Across the whole study: COVID-19 samples collected from the United States, Italy and Spain covered acute and convalescent phases.

There are 14 residues in the CDR3. Germline CDR1 is SGDLS and CDR2 is YYNGEE. Germline trimming cut 8 bases from V and 3 bases from J; bases unmatched to any gene: 4. Original methodology: Reference gene primer amplification in the assay estimated nucleated cell counts. The method was immunoSEQ multiplex PCR; TCRdb's version includes in-frame clones alone and lacks a portion of them. The DNA was the basis for D and trimming; V, J and clone size are from that table. The sample contains some 150,000 clones, about 85% of which appear only once. This TCR came from a human donor in a cohort sampled during active COVID-19. Sequenced sample: peripheral blood. This sequence joins TRBV9 and TRBJ2-3, with 12 bases aligning to TRBD2. CDR3 nucleotides: TGTGCCAGTGCCCTAGCGGGGGGGACAGATACGCAGTATTTT. Translating it yields CASALAGGTDTQYF.